This TCR beta chain is from a study of shared clonotypes between healthy human individuals. Data came from immunoSEQ multiplex PCR; TCRdb stores just in-frame clones and leaves some out. The sample includes a few million clones, just over 90% of them seen just once. CDR3 length equals 16 residues. The germline V gene has CDR1 SGHDN and CDR2 FVKESK. Trimming took off 0 bases at V and 0 bases at J, with 11 bases between the two ends. The rearrangement links TRBV14 to TRBJ2-5; D is unresolved. Sequenced input: naive CD4+ T cells from PBMCs. As to subset: CD45RA+ positively selected. The receptor was isolated from a man aged 18 to 35 in good health. Some clones in this sample may be carry-over from other donors' samples. The CDR3 DNA is TGTGCCAGCAGCCAAGATCGTAAGCGATACCAAGAGACCCAGTACTTC. Its protein product is CASSQDRKRYQETQYF.